This T cell receptor beta chain was sequenced in a study of TIL therapy for anti-PD-1-resistant metastatic lung cancer. The sample's time point: pre-treatment sample, taken before nivolumab and TIL therapy. The tumor samples were excised metastases, mostly pleural nodules or supraclavicular lymph nodes. V was clipped by 0 bases and J by 8 bases, with 11 bases between them. The CDR3 has 14 amino acids. Germline V CDR1 and CDR2: GTSNPN, SVGIG (reference sequence). Study results and limitations: TIL cultures after expansion showed higher clonality and lower diversity than baseline tumor (median 6% vs 31%).

The immunoSEQ assay was v3. The assay was immunoSEQ multiplex PCR, and TCRdb's table has in-frame clones only and misses some. The table shows 45,000 to 50,000 clones, with roughly 70% occurring only once. Remarks on this clone: Its antigen is not known.

This chain connects TRBV30 to TRBJ1-6; D ambiguous. Sequenced material: tumor tissue, taken at baseline. This clonotype originated in a person between 25 and 80 years old with non-small cell lung cancer. The DNA for the CDR3 is TGTGCCTGGAGTGTGGGCAACGGGGATTCACCCCTCCACTTT. Translated, it gives CAWSVGNGDSPLHF.